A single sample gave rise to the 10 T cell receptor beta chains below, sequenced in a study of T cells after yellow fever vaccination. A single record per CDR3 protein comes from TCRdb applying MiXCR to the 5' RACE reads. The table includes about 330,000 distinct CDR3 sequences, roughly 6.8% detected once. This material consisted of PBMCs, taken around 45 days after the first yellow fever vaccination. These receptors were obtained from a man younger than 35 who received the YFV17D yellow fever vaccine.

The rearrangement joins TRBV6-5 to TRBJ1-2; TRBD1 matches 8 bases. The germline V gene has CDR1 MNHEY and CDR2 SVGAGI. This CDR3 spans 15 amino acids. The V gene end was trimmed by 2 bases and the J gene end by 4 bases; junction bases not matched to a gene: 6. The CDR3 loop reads CASSYGRGPGYGYTF. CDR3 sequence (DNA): TGTGCCAGCAGTTACGGCAGGGGGCCTGGCTATGGCTACACCTTC.

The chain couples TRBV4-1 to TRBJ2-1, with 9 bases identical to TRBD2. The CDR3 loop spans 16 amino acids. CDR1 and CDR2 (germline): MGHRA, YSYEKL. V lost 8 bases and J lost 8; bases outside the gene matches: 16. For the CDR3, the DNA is TGCGCCAGCTTTTTCACGTGGACTAGCGTCGGGGATGAGCAGTTCTTC. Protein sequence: CASFFTWTSVGDEQFF.

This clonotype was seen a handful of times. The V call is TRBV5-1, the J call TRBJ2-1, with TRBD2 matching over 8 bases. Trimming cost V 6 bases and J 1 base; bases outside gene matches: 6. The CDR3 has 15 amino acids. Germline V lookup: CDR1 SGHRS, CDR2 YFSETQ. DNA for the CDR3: TGCGCCAGCACTAGGGCTAGCGGGTCCTACAATGAGCAGTTCTTC. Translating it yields CASTRASGSYNEQFF.

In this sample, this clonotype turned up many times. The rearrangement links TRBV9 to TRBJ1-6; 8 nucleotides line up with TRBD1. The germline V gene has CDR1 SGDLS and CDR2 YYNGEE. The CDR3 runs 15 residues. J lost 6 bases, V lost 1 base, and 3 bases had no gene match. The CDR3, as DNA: TGTGCCAGCAGCGTACAGGGGGCCGGTAATTCACCCCTCCACTTT. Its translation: CASSVQGAGNSPLHF.

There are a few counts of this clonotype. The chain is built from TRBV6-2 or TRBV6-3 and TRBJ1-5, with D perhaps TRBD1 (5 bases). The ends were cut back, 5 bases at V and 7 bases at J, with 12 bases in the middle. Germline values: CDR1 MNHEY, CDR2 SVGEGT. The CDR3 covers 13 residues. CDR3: CASSQAGKQPQHF. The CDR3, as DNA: TGTGCCAGCAGTCAGGCAGGGAAACAGCCCCAGCATTTT.

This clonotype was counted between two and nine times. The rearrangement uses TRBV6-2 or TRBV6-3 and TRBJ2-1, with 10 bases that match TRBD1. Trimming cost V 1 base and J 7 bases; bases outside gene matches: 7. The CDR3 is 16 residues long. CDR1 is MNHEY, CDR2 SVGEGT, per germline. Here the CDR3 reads CASSYFGTGAINEQFF. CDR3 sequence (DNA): TGTGCCAGCAGTTACTTCGGGACAGGGGCGATTAATGAGCAGTTCTTC.

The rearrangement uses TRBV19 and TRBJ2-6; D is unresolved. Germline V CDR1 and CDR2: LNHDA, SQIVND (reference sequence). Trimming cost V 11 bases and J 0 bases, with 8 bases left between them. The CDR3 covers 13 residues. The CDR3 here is CAGSSSGANVLTF. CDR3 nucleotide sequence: TGTGCCGGGTCAAGCTCTGGGGCCAACGTCCTGACTTTC.

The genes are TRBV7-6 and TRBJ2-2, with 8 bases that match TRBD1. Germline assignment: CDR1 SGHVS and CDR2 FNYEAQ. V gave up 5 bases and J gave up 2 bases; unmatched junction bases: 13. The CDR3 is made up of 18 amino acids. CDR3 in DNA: TGTGCCAGCAGCCCCGGCCGCACAGGGGGTGGAAACACCGGGGAGCTGTTTTTT. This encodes CASSPGRTGGGNTGELFF.

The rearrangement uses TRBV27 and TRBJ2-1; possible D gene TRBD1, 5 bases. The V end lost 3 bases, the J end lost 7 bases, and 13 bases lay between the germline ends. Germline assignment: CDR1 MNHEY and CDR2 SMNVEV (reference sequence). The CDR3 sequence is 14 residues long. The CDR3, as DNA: TGTGCCAGCAGTTTTAGGGGTCGAGGAAATGAGCAGTTCTTC. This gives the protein CASSFRGRGNEQFF.

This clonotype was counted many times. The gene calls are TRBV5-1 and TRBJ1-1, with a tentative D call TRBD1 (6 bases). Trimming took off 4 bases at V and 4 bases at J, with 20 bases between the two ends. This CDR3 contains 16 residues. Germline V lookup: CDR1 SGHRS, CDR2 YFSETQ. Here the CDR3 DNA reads TGCGCCAGCAGCCCAGGTCGGCTGGGGGCGACCACTGAAGCTTTCTTT. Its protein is CASSPGRLGATTEAFF.